The entry below describes one T cell receptor (beta chain). Using its own MiXCR run on the PCR reads, TCRdb lists one record per CDR3 protein. This repertoire shows about 25,000 distinct CDR3 sequences, less than 60% found once; its top ten account for about half. Localized lung adenocarcinoma, a non-small cell lung cancer, affected the donors. The sample is drawn from a study of CD4 and CD8 cells across lung adenocarcinoma regions. Material: CD8+ T cells from the center of a lung tumor. The sequence derives from a male donor with lung adenocarcinoma. The CD4 and CD8 labels of this study may be unreliable.

CDR3 residues: CASVQGLVGTDIQYF. The DNA of the CDR3 is TGCGCCAGCGTCCAGGGGCTGGTGGGCACAGACATTCAGTACTTC. V usage is TRBV4-1 and J usage is TRBJ2-3; D may be TRBD1 (6 bases). The J call may be mistaken, given a closer DNA end match to TRBJ2-4. CDR3 length: 15 amino acids. Germline CDR1 reads MGHRA; CDR2 reads YSYEKL.